These 21 T cell receptor beta chains were sequenced from one sample in a study of graft-versus-host responses after intestinal transplantation. Sequencing used immunoSEQ multiplex PCR; TCRdb keeps in-frame clones, though not all of them. The data contain 10,000 or so clones, roughly 92% of them seen just once; the ten biggest clones take up roughly 3.7%. Specimen: PBMCs, collected approximately 40 days after intestinal transplantation. The source is a human patient who received an intestinal transplant, so some T cells may come from the graft donor.

On this clone itself: Other DNA variants within this sample encode the same CDR3. The gene calls are TRBV7-9 and TRBJ1-5, with TRBD1 as a possible D gene (5 bases). The V gene lost 1 base and the J gene lost 1 base, with 14 bases spanning the gap. This CDR3 has 17 amino acids. The germline V gene encodes CDR1 SEHNR and CDR2 FQNEAQ (reference sequence). CDR3 residues: CASSLGAGGVSNQPQHF. The CDR3 DNA follows: TGTGCCAGCAGCTTAGGGGCTGGGGGGGTGAGCAATCAGCCCCAGCATTTT.

The chain is built from TRBV4-2 and TRBJ2-1; D remains unclear. CDR3 size: 13 residues. With 0 bases removed from V and 8 bases from J, the gap between germline ends came to 8 bases. CDR1 is LGHNA, CDR2 YNFKEQ, per germline. The DNA of the CDR3 is TGTGCCAGCAGCCAAGATCTGGCCTATGAGCAGTTCTTC. As protein: CASSQDLAYEQFF.

Only a few counts were recorded for this clone. V usage is TRBV9 and J usage is TRBJ1-3; 10 nucleotides agree with TRBD1. CDR3 size: 16 residues. V gave up 4 bases and J gave up 4 bases; unmatched junction bases: 8. CDR1 and CDR2 from the germline V gene are SGDLS and YYNGEE. The CDR3 protein is CASSPRQGADGNTIYF. In DNA, the CDR3 is TGTGCCAGCAGCCCCAGACAGGGGGCGGACGGAAACACCATATATTTT.

This clone was detected only once. The J gene is TRBJ1-6, the V gene TRBV6-5; D not resolved. V shed 6 bases and J shed 2 bases, with 11 bases lying between them. Germline V lookup: CDR1 MNHEY, CDR2 SVGAGI. CDR3 length: 15 residues. The DNA of the CDR3 is TGTGCCAGCAGCCGGAGCCCCCCCTATAATTCACCCCTCCACTTT. Amino acids: CASSRSPPYNSPLHF.

In nucleotides, the CDR3 is TGTGCCAGTAGCGCGACGGACAGGGTAAGACAGCCCCAGCATTTT. Its protein product is CASSATDRVRQPQHF. The chain recombines TRBV19 with TRBJ1-5; 8 nucleotides match TRBD1. The J segment lost 7 bases and the V segment lost 6 bases, leaving 11 bases of the junction unmatched. The germline gives CDR1 LNHDA, CDR2 SQIVND (reference sequence). This CDR3 spans 15 amino acids. Full variable domain (rest looked up from reference TRBV19 and TRBJ1-5): DGGITQSPKYLFRKEGQNVTLSCEQNLNHDAMYWYRQDPGQGLRLIYYSQIVNDFQKGDIAEGYSVSREKKESFPLTVTSAQKNPTAFYLCASSATDRVRQPQHFGDGTRLSIL.

This clone was counted a single time. The chain combines TRBV29-1 with TRBJ1-1, with 10 bases fitting TRBD1. V was pared by 2 bases and J by 11 bases, with 11 bases of the junction left unmatched. Germline V CDR1 and CDR2: SQVTM, ANQGSEA. CDR3 length: 14 residues. CDR3 sequence: CSVESPTGGGRAFF. In DNA, the CDR3 is TGCAGCGTTGAAAGTCCGACAGGGGGCGGACGTGCTTTCTTT.

The chain employs TRBV12-1 and TRBJ2-1; the DNA was not used to check the table's D call, TRBD2. TRBV12-1 is given as a pseudogene. The CDR3 totals 15 residues. This CDR3 is CASSFRGDPYNEQFF. The CDR3 DNA reads as TGTGCCAGCAGCTTTCGGGGGGACCCCTACAATGAGCAGTTCTTC.

This chain's CDR3 is CASSVNGDNQPQHF. The DNA of the CDR3 is TGTGCCAGCAGCGTTAACGGGGACAATCAGCCCCAGCATTTT. The chain has TRBV9 and TRBJ1-5; D remains ambiguous. The V gene lost 2 bases and the J gene lost 3 bases, with 9 bases spanning the gap. In germline, CDR1 is SGDLS, CDR2 YYNGEE. The CDR3 length is 14 residues.

The genes are TRBV18 and TRBJ1-5, with D hard to call. V lost 2 bases and J 3 bases, leaving 2 bases between the germline ends. The CDR3 extends over 12 amino acids. Germline assignment: CDR1 KGHSH and CDR2 LQKENI. CDR3 nucleotide sequence: TGTGCCAGCTCACCATCCAATCAGCCCCAGCATTTT. This encodes CASSPSNQPQHF.

The chain uses TRBV18 and TRBJ1-1; D perhaps matches TRBD1 (5 bases). Germline V lookup: CDR1 KGHSH, CDR2 LQKENI. V was trimmed by 3 bases and J by 5 bases, leaving 13 bases between them. The CDR3 loop spans 14 amino acids. Here the CDR3 reads CASSPLQGDTEAFF. The CDR3 DNA sequence: TGTGCCAGCTCACCTCTCCAGGGAGATACTGAAGCTTTCTTT.

The chain carries TRBV2 and TRBJ2-3; D gene ambiguous. The germline V and J ends were trimmed by 3 bases and 3 bases, with 7 bases remaining between them. Per germline, CDR1 SNHLY and CDR2 FYNNEI. The CDR3 is 13 amino acids. This CDR3 is CASSEGWTDTQYF. The CDR3 DNA is TGTGCCAGCAGTGAGGGTTGGACAGATACGCAGTATTTT.

The genes are TRBV27 and TRBJ1-1; no firm D call. Between the trimmed V and J ends, which lost 4 bases and 4 bases, there was a span of 13 bases. This CDR3 comprises 14 residues. Germline loops: CDR1 MNHEY, CDR2 SMNVEV (reference sequence). CDR3: CASSYNRWGTEAFF. CDR3 DNA: TGTGCCAGCAGTTACAACCGGTGGGGCACTGAAGCTTTCTTT.

The chain is built from TRBV5-4 and TRBJ1-6, with a possible D match to TRBD1 (5 bases). Germline V lookup: CDR1 SGHNT, CDR2 YYREEE (reference sequence). V dropped 1 base and J dropped 7 bases, with 6 bases sitting between them. The CDR3 extends over 13 amino acids. CDR3 DNA: TGTGCCAGCAGCTTGTGGGGGAATTCACCCCTCCACTTT. Residues: CASSLWGNSPLHF.

The chain is built from TRBV6-5 and TRBJ1-1, with D tentatively TRBD1 (5 bases). The CDR3 consists of 13 residues. V was shortened by 2 bases and J by 5 bases, with 9 bases between the two germline ends. Germline V gene sequence: CDR1 MNHEY, CDR2 SVGAGI. This chain's CDR3 is CASSYGDGTEAFF. The DNA for the CDR3 is TGTGCCAGCAGTTACGGGGACGGGACTGAAGCTTTCTTT.

The V call is TRBV10-1, the J call TRBJ1-2; a weak D match, TRBD1 (6 bases). Germline CDR1 reads WNHNN; CDR2 reads SYGVQD (reference sequence). V lost 6 bases and J 4 bases, leaving 9 bases between the germline ends. The CDR3 is 12 amino acids. CDR3 sequence reads: CASRTGAYGYTF. As DNA, the CDR3 is TGCGCCAGCAGGACAGGAGCCTATGGCTACACCTTC.

A word on this clone: The DNA is left out, because the CDR3 cannot be placed on it with certainty; the CDR3 is given as TCRdb lists it. This chain connects TRBV29-1 to TRBJ1-1. Germline V gene lookup returns CDR1 SQVTM and CDR2 ANQGSEA. The CDR3 is 11 residues long, counting both termini. The CDR3 loop reads CSVSLDTEAFF.

The chain has TRBV10-2 and TRBJ1-1; the D gene is possibly TRBD1 (6 bases). CDR1 WSHSY and CDR2 SAAADI come from the germline V gene. V was pared by 1 base and J by 7 bases, with 16 bases between. This CDR3 spans 15 amino acids. DNA of the CDR3: TGCGCCAGCAGTGAGTTTCTAGGGGAGGGGGGTGAAGCTTTCTTT. Protein sequence: CASSEFLGEGGEAFF.

The chain uses TRBV23-1 and TRBJ1-1; D uncertain. TRBV23-1 is assigned to the ORF class and has an uncertain function. Between the trimmed V and J ends, which lost 0 bases and 2 bases, there was a span of 13 bases. The CDR3 runs to 16 residues. Written as DNA, the CDR3 is TGCGCCAGCAGTCAATCGGGCCCGGAACCTAACACTGAAGCTTTCTTT. Protein: CASSQSGPEPNTEAFF.

This chain joins TRBV4-2 and TRBJ1-5; D is possibly TRBD1 (6 bases). This CDR3 is built from 13 residues. The germline CDR1 and CDR2 sequences are LGHNA and YNFKEQ. Trimming shortened V by 4 bases and J by 4 bases, and 8 bases separated the two germline ends. In nucleotides, the CDR3 is TGTGCCAGCAGCCTTGGACAGAATCAGCCCCAGCATTTT. This codes for CASSLGQNQPQHF.

The genes are TRBV6-5 and TRBJ1-2; D perhaps matches TRBD1 (6 bases). The CDR3 covers 13 residues. Germline CDR1 and CDR2: MNHEY and SVGAGI. Trimming took off 6 bases at V and 1 base at J, with 9 bases between the two ends. The CDR3 protein is CASSPDSNYGYTF. In DNA, the CDR3 is TGTGCCAGCAGCCCGGACAGTAACTATGGCTACACCTTC.

The chain couples TRBV7-2 to TRBJ2-3; D possibly corresponds to TRBD1 (6 bases). Germline CDR1 and CDR2: SGHTA and FQGNSA. Trimming took off 5 bases at V and 3 bases at J, with 24 bases between the two ends. This CDR3 contains 18 residues. The CDR3 bases are TGTGCCAGCAGCCCCCGTTGGGCGAGGGGGAAACGGACAGATACGCAGTATTTT. This gives the protein CASSPRWARGKRTDTQYF.